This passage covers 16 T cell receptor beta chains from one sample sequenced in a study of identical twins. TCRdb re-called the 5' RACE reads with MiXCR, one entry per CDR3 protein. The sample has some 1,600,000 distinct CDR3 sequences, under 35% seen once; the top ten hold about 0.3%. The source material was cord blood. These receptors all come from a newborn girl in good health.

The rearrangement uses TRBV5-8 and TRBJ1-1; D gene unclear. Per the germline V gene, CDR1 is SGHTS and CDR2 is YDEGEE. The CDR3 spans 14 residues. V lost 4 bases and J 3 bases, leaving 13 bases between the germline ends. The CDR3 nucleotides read TGTGCCAGCAGCCAAAGGGTGAGGGACACTGAAGCTTTCTTT. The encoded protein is CASSQRVRDTEAFF.

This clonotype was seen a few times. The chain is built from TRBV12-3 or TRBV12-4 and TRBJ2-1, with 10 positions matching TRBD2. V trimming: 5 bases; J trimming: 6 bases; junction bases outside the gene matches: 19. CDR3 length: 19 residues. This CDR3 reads CASSVHYGPAGGPINEQFF. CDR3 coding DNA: TGTGCCAGCAGTGTCCACTACGGCCCAGCGGGAGGGCCTATCAATGAGCAGTTCTTC.

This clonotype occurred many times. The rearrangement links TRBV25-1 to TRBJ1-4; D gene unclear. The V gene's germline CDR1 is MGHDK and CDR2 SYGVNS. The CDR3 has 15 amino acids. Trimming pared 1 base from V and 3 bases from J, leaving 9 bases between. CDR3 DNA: TGTGCCAGCAGTGAATGGGGAGCAGCTAATGAAAAACTGTTTTTT. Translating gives CASSEWGAANEKLFF.

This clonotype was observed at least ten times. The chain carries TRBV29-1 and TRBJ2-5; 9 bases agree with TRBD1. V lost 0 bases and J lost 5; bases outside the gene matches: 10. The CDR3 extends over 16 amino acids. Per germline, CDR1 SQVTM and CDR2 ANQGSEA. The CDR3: CSVEERDRAVVETQYF. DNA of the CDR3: TGCAGCGTTGAAGAGAGGGACAGGGCGGTGGTTGAGACCCAGTACTTC. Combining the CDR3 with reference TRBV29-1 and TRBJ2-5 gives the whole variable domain SAVISQKPSRDICQRGTSLTIQCQVDSQVTMMFWYRQQPGQSLTLIATANQGSEATYESGFVIDKFPISRPNLTFSTLTVSNMSPEDSSIYLCSVEERDRAVVETQYFGPGTRLLVL.

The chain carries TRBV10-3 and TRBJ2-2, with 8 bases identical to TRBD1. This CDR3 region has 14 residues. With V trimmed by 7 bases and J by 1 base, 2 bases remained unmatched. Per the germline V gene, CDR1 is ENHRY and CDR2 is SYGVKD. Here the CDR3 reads CAIKGTGNTGELFF. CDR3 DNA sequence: TGTGCCATCAAGGGGACAGGGAACACCGGGGAGCTGTTTTTT.

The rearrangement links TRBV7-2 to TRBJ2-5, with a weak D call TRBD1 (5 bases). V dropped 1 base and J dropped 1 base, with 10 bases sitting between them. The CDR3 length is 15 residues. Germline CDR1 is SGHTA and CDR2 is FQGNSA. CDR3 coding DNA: TGTGCCAGCAGCTTAGGGCGAAGGGGCCAAGAGACCCAGTACTTC. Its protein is CASSLGRRGQETQYF.

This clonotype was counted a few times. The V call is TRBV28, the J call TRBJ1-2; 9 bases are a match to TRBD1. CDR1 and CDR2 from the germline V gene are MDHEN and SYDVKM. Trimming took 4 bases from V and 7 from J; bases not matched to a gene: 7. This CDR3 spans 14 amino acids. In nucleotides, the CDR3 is TGTGCCAGCAGTTCGCTGGGACAGGGACTTGGCTACACCTTC. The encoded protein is CASSSLGQGLGYTF.

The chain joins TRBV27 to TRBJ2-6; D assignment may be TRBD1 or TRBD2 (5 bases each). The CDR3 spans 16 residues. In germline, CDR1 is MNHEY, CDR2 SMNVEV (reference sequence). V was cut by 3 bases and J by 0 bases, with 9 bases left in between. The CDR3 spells CASSFWGSSGANVLTF. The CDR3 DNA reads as TGTGCCAGCAGTTTTTGGGGGAGCTCTGGGGCCAACGTCCTGACTTTC.

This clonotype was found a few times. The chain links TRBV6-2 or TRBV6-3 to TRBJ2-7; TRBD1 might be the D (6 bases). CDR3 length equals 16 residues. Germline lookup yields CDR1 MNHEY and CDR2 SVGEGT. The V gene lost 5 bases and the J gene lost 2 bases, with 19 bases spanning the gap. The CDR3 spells CASSQGILRVTYEQYF. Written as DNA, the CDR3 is TGTGCCAGCAGTCAGGGGATTCTGCGGGTAACCTACGAGCAGTACTTC.

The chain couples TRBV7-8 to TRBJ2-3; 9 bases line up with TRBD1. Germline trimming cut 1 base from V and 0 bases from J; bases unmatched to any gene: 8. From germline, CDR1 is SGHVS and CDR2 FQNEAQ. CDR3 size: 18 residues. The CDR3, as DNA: TGTGCCAGCAGCTTAGATTTCCGGGACAGGGTTAGCACAGATACGCAGTATTTT. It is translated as CASSLDFRDRVSTDTQYF. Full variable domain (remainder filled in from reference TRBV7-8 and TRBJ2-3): GAGVSQSPRYKVAKRGQDVALRCDPISGHVSLFWYQQALGQGPEFLTYFQNEAQLDKSGLPSDRFFAERPEGSVSTLKIQRTQQEDSAVYLCASSLDFRDRVSTDTQYFGPGTRLTVL.

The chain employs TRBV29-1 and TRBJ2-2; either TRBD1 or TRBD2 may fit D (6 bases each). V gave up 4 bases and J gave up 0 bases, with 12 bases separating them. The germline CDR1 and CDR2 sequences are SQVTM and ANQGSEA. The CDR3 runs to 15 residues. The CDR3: CSVAYGGANTGELFF. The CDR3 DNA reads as TGCAGCGTTGCCTACGGGGGCGCGAACACCGGGGAGCTGTTTTTT.

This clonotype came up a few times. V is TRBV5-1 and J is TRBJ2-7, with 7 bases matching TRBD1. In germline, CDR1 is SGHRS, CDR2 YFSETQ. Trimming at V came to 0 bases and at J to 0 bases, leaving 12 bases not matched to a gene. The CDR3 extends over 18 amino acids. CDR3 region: CASSLDEVYRGPSYEQYF. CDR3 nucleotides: TGCGCCAGCAGCTTGGATGAGGTATACAGGGGACCCTCCTACGAGCAGTACTTC.

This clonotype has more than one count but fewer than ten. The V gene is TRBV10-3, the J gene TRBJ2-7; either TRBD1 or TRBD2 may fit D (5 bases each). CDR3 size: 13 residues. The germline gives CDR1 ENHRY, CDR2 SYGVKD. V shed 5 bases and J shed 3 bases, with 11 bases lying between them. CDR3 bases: TGTGCCATCAGTTCCGGGGCCCACTACGAGCAGTACTTC. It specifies CAISSGAHYEQYF.

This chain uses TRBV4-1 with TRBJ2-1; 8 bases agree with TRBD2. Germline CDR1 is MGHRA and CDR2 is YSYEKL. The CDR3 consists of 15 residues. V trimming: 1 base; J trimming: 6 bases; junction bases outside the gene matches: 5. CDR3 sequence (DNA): TGCGCCAGCAGCCAAGGAAGCGGGAGTAGCAATGAGCAGTTCTTC. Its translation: CASSQGSGSSNEQFF.

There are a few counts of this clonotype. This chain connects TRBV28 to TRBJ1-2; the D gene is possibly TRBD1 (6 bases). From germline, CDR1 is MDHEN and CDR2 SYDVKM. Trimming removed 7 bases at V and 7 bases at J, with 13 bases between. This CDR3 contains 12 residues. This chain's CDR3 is CASIDTGSGYTF. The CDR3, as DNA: TGTGCCAGCATTGATACAGGGAGTGGCTACACCTTC.

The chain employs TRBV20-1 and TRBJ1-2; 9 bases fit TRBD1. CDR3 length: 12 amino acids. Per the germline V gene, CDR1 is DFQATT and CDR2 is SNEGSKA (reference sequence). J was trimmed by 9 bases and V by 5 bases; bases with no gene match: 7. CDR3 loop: CSAPGTGSRYTF. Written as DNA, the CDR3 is TGCAGTGCTCCCGGGACAGGGTCTCGCTACACCTTC.